The 5 T cell receptor beta chains given below trace back to one sample, sequenced in a study of T cells in Graves' hyperthyroidism and ophthalmopathy. TCR beta CDR3 regions were amplified from RNA transcripts. The TCR CDR3 was amplified in a first-round RT-PCR using the HTBI primer set. TCRdb fed the multiplex PCR reads into MiXCR, producing one record per CDR3 protein. Of 600,000 to 650,000 distinct CDR3 sequences listed, about a fifth are singletons. The sequenced sample consisted of blood. The receptors here all came from a man under 40 with Graves' ophthalmopathy.

This clonotype has at least ten counts. The rearrangement joins TRBV6-1 to TRBJ2-7; 9 bases fit TRBD1. V lost 6 bases to trimming and J lost 3 bases; unmatched junction nucleotides: 0. The germline V gene has CDR1 MNHNS and CDR2 SASEGT. CDR3 size: 12 residues. CDR3 region: CASRTGGYEQYF. The CDR3 bases are TGTGCCAGCAGGACAGGGGGCTACGAGCAGTACTTC.

This clonotype has more than one count but fewer than ten. The chain recombines TRBV6-2 or TRBV6-3 with TRBJ1-1, with a weak D call TRBD1 (6 bases). The V gene lost 0 bases and the J gene lost 6 bases, with 11 bases spanning the gap. Germline CDR1 and CDR2: MNHEY and SVGEGT. The CDR3 is 14 residues long. The CDR3: CASSYSRGYAEAFF. The CDR3 DNA reads TGTGCCAGCAGTTACTCGAGGGGGTATGCTGAAGCTTTCTTT.

This clonotype was detected a few times. This chain uses TRBV20-1 with TRBJ2-1, with TRBD2 matching 10 bases. The V gene end was trimmed by 5 bases and the J gene end by 5 bases; junction bases not matched to a gene: 6. CDR1 and CDR2 from the germline V gene are DFQATT and SNEGSKA (reference sequence). The CDR3 runs to 14 residues. CDR3 DNA: TGCAGTGCTCGCGTGAGCGGGAGGGACAATGAGCAGTTCTTC. Its translation is CSARVSGRDNEQFF.

This chain uses TRBV9 with TRBJ2-5; 7 bases are shared with TRBD2. The germline V gene has CDR1 SGDLS and CDR2 YYNGEE. This CDR3 is 15 amino acids long. Losses at the gene ends were 0 bases for V and 5 bases for J; bases not matched to a gene: 7. CDR3 in DNA: TGTGCCAGCAGCGTAGGGCCAGCGGGGATGGAGACCCAGTACTTC. Translation gives CASSVGPAGMETQYF.

The sample holds many counts of this clonotype. This chain connects TRBV3-1 to TRBJ2-3; a weak D match, TRBD1 (6 bases). V shed 6 bases and J shed 3 bases, with 10 bases lying between them. Germline assignment: CDR1 LGHDT and CDR2 YNNKEL (reference sequence). The CDR3 runs to 13 residues. Written as DNA, the CDR3 is TGTGCCAGCAGAAACAGGGTGACAGATACGCAGTATTTT. Amino acids: CASRNRVTDTQYF.